A selection of T cell receptor beta chains follows, all from one sample in a study of T-cell memory formation after mild COVID-19. TCRdb used MiXCR to reprocess the 5' RACE reads, holding one entry per CDR3 protein. The sample has around 50,000 distinct CDR3 sequences, roughly an eighth seen once. Sequenced material: PBMCs or a T cell subset sorted from them (not recorded which). Every receptor here comes from a man between 18 and 29 years old who had mild COVID-19 (a few samples of this study predate the infection). Cell type and time point are not known. The CDR3 runs from the conserved cysteine through the conserved F or W. A D gene is named only where the DNA matches it firmly. A row's size may be missing; if present it is once, few, many or a size class.

CDR3 DNA	CDR3 protein	D gene	V gene	J gene	clone size
TGTGCCAGCAGCCCTTCCGTGGGCAGAAAAAGCTCCTACGAGCAGTACTTC	CASSPSVGRKSSYEQYF	NA	TRBV7-2	TRBJ2-7	few
TGCGCCAGCAGCACCGGCACCGGGACAGTCAAATCCAATGGCTACACCTTC	CASSTGTGTVKSNGYTF	TRBD1	TRBV5-1	TRBJ1-2	NA
TGTGCCAGCAGCTCCTTGACAGGCGGCTCCTACAATGAGCAGTTCTTC	CASSSLTGGSYNEQFF	NA	TRBV11-2	TRBJ2-1	few
TGTGCCAGCAGCTTATCCCGGGGGTCCTACGAGCAGTACTTC	CASSLSRGSYEQYF	NA	TRBV7-9	TRBJ2-7	NA
TGTGCCAGCAGGGCTTCGGGGCGGGGATACGCCGGGGAGCTGTTTTTT	CASRASGRGYAGELFF	NA	TRBV7-2	TRBJ2-2	NA
TGTGCCAGCAGCTTAGCTAAGAGGAACACTGAAGCTTTCTTT	CASSLAKRNTEAFF	NA	TRBV11-2	TRBJ1-1	NA
TGTGCCATCAGTGAACTAGCGGGGGGCGGGGATACGCAGTATTTT	CAISELAGGGDTQYF	TRBD2	TRBV10-3	TRBJ2-3	NA
TGTGCCAGCAGCTTCGACCTTTCTAGGGACGAGCAGTACTTC	CASSFDLSRDEQYF	NA	TRBV11-2	TRBJ2-7	NA
TGTGCCAGCAGTTACTCGACCTCGGGTCACGGGGAGCTGTTTTTT	CASSYSTSGHGELFF	NA	TRBV6-5	TRBJ2-2	NA
TGTGCCAGCAGTTACGGCGCCCGAGGGGATTCACCCCTCCACTTT	CASSYGARGDSPLHF	NA	TRBV6-5	TRBJ1-6	NA
TGTGCCAGCAGCTCCCGGACAGCGAGTAACTATGGCTACACCTTC	CASSSRTASNYGYTF	NA	TRBV7-2	TRBJ1-2	NA
TGTGCCACCAGTGATCGGACAGGGGGCCCGATACTAGGAGGCTACACCTTC	CATSDRTGGPILGGYTF	TRBD1	TRBV24-1	TRBJ1-2	many
TGTGCCAGCAGTTTATCGAGGCCAGGGAGGGAGACCCAGTACTTC	CASSLSRPGRETQYF	NA	TRBV27	TRBJ2-5	once
TGTGCCAGCAGAGGGGGGGGTTGGTCCTATAATTCACCCCTCCACTTT	CASRGGGWSYNSPLHF	NA	TRBV12-3/TRBV12-4	TRBJ1-6	NA
TGTGCCAGCAGTGAACAGGGATCATACAATGAGCAGTTCTTC	CASSEQGSYNEQFF	NA	TRBV6-4	TRBJ2-1	many
TGCAGCGCCGGACAGGGGGCGTCGGGAAACACCATATATTTT	CSAGQGASGNTIYF	TRBD1	TRBV29-1	TRBJ1-3	few
TGCGCCAGCAGCCTGGGGGAGAATCAGCCCCAGCATTTT	CASSLGENQPQHF	NA	TRBV4-3	TRBJ1-5	few
TGTGCCAGCAGCCCACAGGGGCGGAACACTGAAGCTTTCTTT	CASSPQGRNTEAFF	TRBD1	TRBV7-3	TRBJ1-1	NA
TGCGCCAGCAGCCCAGCGACAGGGAGCACCGGGGAGCTGTTTTTT	CASSPATGSTGELFF	TRBD1	TRBV4-3	TRBJ2-2	many
TGTGCCAGCAGTTACTCGAGAGACAGGGTGTCTGGAAACACCATATATTTT	CASSYSRDRVSGNTIYF	TRBD1	TRBV6-6	TRBJ1-3	few
TGTGCCAGCTCACCCCCTGGCCACCTAGGCGATGAGCAGTTCTTC	CASSPPGHLGDEQFF	NA	TRBV18	TRBJ2-1	few
TGCGCCAGCAGCCGAGAGCCCCCTCAAAGGGATTCACCCCTCCACTTT	CASSREPPQRDSPLHF	NA	TRBV4-3	TRBJ1-6	few
TGCGCCAGCAGCTTGGCCGACGGTCACTATGGCTACACCTTC	CASSLADGHYGYTF	NA	TRBV5-1	TRBJ1-2	few
TGCGCCAGCAGCCAGGGGACAACCCAAGAGACCCAGTACTTC	CASSQGTTQETQYF	NA	TRBV4-3	TRBJ2-5	few
TGTGCCAGCAGTTTAGGGCGGCTGGGGGAGCTGTTTTTT	CASSLGRLGELFF	NA	TRBV12-3/TRBV12-4	TRBJ2-2	few
TGTGCCAGCAGCTTACGAGGGCCCTTGACTTTC	CASSLRGPLTF	NA	TRBV7-2	TRBJ2-6	many
TGTGCCACCAGTGAGAGCGGCGGGGATGAGCAGTTCTTC	CATSESGGDEQFF	NA	TRBV24-1	TRBJ2-1	NA
TGCGCCAGCAGCCCCGCGGACAGTGAGACAGATACGCAGTATTTT	CASSPADSETDTQYF	NA	TRBV5-1	TRBJ2-3	many
TGCGCCAGCAGCTTGCGGGACAGCCACAATGAGCAGTTCTTC	CASSLRDSHNEQFF	TRBD1	TRBV5-1	TRBJ2-1	NA
TGTGCCAGCAGCAAAGAATCTGGGACACCCGCGAACACCGGGGAGCTGTTTTTT	CASSKESGTPANTGELFF	NA	TRBV21-1	TRBJ2-2	few
TGCGCCAGCAGCTTAACAGGGGGCTGGCAAAAACTGTTTTTT	CASSLTGGWQKLFF	TRBD1	TRBV5-1	TRBJ1-4	many
TGTGCCAGCAGTGATTTGGGGGAGCAGTTCTTC	CASSDLGEQFF	NA	TRBV2	TRBJ2-1	few
TGTGCCAGCAACGTCCGATGGGGCGGGGAGCTGTTTTTT	CASNVRWGGELFF	NA	TRBV7-2	TRBJ2-2	many
TGTGCCAGTAGTCTTCAAATCGGGGAGCTGTTTTTT	CASSLQIGELFF	NA	TRBV19	TRBJ2-2	NA
TGTGCCAGCAGCTCAGGGGGGAGCTCCTACGAGCAGTACTTC	CASSSGGSSYEQYF	NA	TRBV7-2	TRBJ2-7	NA
TGTGCCAGCGGGGGCGACGGAAAACTGTTTTTT	CASGGDGKLFF	NA	TRBV28	TRBJ1-4	NA
TGTGCCAGCAGCGGGCAGATCCAAGAGACCCAGTACTTC	CASSGQIQETQYF	NA	TRBV2	TRBJ2-5	NA
TGCAGCGTTGACATCGCCAGCACAGATACGCAGTATTTT	CSVDIASTDTQYF	NA	TRBV29-1	TRBJ2-3	few
TGTGCCAGCAGTCGACCACCGGGAGGCCTGGGCAAAGAGACCCAGTACTTC	CASSRPPGGLGKETQYF	TRBD2	TRBV27	TRBJ2-5	NA
TGTGCCAGCAGAAGAGGGAACAATCAGCCCCAGCATTTT	CASRRGNNQPQHF	NA	TRBV28	TRBJ1-5	few